Given below is one T cell receptor beta chain in context. Antigen specificity is unknown. Libraries of TCR beta came from iRepertoire HTBI primers plus Arm-PCR of CDR3 regions. In the original processing: The samples included roughly 61 TRBV and 14 TRBJ segments. One entry per CDR3 protein results from TCRdb running MiXCR on the multiplex PCR reads. The V and J calls and clone size are TCRdb's, not the authors'. The sample yields roughly 700,000 distinct CDR3 sequences, about 30% seen once. This CDR3 is built from 15 residues. Between the trimmed V and J ends, which lost 5 bases and 2 bases, there was a span of 15 bases. Germline V gene lookup returns CDR1 KGHSH and CDR2 LQKENI. This sample was taken from a study of regulatory T cells in long-lasting Graves disease. Study-wide findings and caveats: Newly diagnosed Graves' patients had higher TCR diversity than persistent ones. Whereas new patients shared 966 public clonotypes, persistent patients shared more, at under 3,500. Sample size, which was small, may have reduced accuracy.

The time point is: persistent/refractory GD, antithyroid drugs over 5 years with positive TRAb. Preparation of the TCR library used RNA extracted from PBMCs. This chain joins TRBV18 and TRBJ1-2; D uncertain. The clonotype was recovered from a female donor with Graves disease. Sequencing was performed on peripheral blood mononuclear cells (PBMCs), taken when the disease was refractory, from a patient treated with antithyroid drugs. The CDR3 here is CASSAEVKRNYGYTF. The CDR3 DNA reads TGTGCCAGCTCAGCCGAGGTAAAGAGGAACTATGGCTACACCTTC.